This T cell receptor beta chain was obtained from a study of T-cell reconstitution after alpha-beta-depleted transplantation in children. This clonotype was recorded at least ten times. Using unique molecular identifiers, the investigators prepared the TCRbeta library. TCRdb re-called the PCR reads with MiXCR, one entry per CDR3 protein. The table records 600,000 or so distinct CDR3 sequences, about 23% of them present only once. CDR3 size: 17 residues. J was trimmed by 3 bases and V by 6 bases; bases with no gene match: 14. Germline V gene lookup returns CDR1 DFQATT and CDR2 SNEGSKA (reference sequence).

Source: PBMCs, mostly from graft donor cells, taken 360 days after TCRalphabeta/CD19-depleted stem cell transplant. This sequence joins TRBV20-1 and TRBJ2-6; TRBD1 matches 7 bases. This receptor was taken from a boy less than two years old who had a stem cell transplant for acute myeloid leukemia, so the T cells may come from the graft donor. The CDR3, as DNA: TGCAGTGCGATAGGGGGCTCGCTGAAAGGTGGGGCCAACGTCCTGACTTTC. Protein product: CSAIGGSLKGGANVLTF.